The clone carrying this T cell receptor (beta chain) has just a few counts. The sample originates from a study of blood T cells in healthy people across ages. Sample-barcoded 5' priming and a J-beta primer mix drove a second PCR of roughly 6 to 12 cycles. TCRdb processed the 5' RACE reads anew with MiXCR; each CDR3 protein has one entry. The sample carries approximately 600,000 distinct CDR3 sequences, approximately 59% recorded once. Germline V gives CDR1 DFQATT, CDR2 SNEGSKA (reference sequence). The V end was cut by 7 bases, the J end by 2 bases, with 14 bases between. CDR3 length equals 13 residues.

This receptor was obtained from a man in his 60s in good health. The rearrangement links TRBV20-1 to TRBJ1-2, with a possible D match to TRBD1 (5 bases). Sequenced: blood. CDR3 nucleotides: TGCAGTGGAGAAAGACAGACCAACTATGGCTACACCTTC. This encodes CSGERQTNYGYTF.